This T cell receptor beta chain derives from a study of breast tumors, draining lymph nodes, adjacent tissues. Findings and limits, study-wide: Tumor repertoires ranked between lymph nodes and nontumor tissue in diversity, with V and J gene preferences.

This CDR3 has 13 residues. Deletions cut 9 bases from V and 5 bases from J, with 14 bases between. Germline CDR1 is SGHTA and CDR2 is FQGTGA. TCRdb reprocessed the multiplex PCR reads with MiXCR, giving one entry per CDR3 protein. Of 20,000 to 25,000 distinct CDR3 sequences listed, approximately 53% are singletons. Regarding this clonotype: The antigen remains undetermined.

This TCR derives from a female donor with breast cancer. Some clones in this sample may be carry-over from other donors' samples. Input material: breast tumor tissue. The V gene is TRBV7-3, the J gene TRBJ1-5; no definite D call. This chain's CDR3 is CASSISIDQPQHF. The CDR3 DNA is TGTGCCAGTAGTATATCCATAGATCAGCCCCAGCATTTT.